The next 13 T cell receptor beta chains were all read from a single sample in a study of blood T cell repertoires in COVID-19. TCRdb's copy holds only in-frame clones and misses some; the assay was immunoSEQ multiplex PCR. The table lists around 120,000 clones, 85% to 90% of them singletons. The sequencing sample was made of peripheral blood. Receptors originate from a woman aged 55-69 years with COVID-19, enrolled during active disease.

This rearrangement joins TRBV11-2 to TRBJ1-5; tentatively, D is TRBD1 (5 bases). V lost 4 bases, J lost 1 base, and 11 bases lay in between. The CDR3 loop spans 15 amino acids. Germline lookup yields CDR1 SGHAT and CDR2 FQNNGV. CDR3 bases: TGTGCCAGCAGCTCGGGGGAGTTCAGCAATCAGCCCCAGCATTTT. Translating gives CASSSGEFSNQPQHF.

The chain combines TRBV18 with TRBJ1-6; TRBD1 is a possible D gene (6 bases). Germline assignment: CDR1 KGHSH and CDR2 LQKENI. The V end lost 5 bases, the J end lost 9 bases, and 23 bases lay between the germline ends. The CDR3 length is 17 residues. The CDR3 loop is CASSSGDLAGNGSPLHF. DNA of the CDR3: TGTGCCAGCTCATCAGGGGACCTCGCAGGGAACGGTTCACCCCTCCACTTT.

This chain joins TRBV5-6 and TRBJ2-7; D unresolved. CDR1 is SGHDT, CDR2 YYEEEE, per germline. Trimming removed 3 bases at V and 4 bases at J, with 8 bases between. This CDR3 has 12 residues. In DNA, the CDR3 is TGTGCCAGCAGCTCTCTCCGGTACGAGCAGTACTTC. Protein product: CASSSLRYEQYF.

The chain employs TRBV6-5 and TRBJ1-2; a possible D gene is TRBD1 (6 bases). Trimming pared 6 bases from V and 4 bases from J, leaving 15 bases between. The CDR3 is 14 amino acids. The germline gives CDR1 MNHEY, CDR2 SVGAGI. The CDR3 coding sequence is TGTGCCAGCAGGCCAGGGGCCGACCCCTATGGCTACACCTTC. Amino acids: CASRPGADPYGYTF.

V is TRBV3-1 (or the pseudogene TRBV3-2) and J is TRBJ2-3; no clear D. V was cut by 5 bases and J by 0 bases, with 12 bases left in between. This CDR3 has 15 residues. CDR1 and CDR2 from the germline V gene are LGHDT and YNNKEL (reference sequence). CDR3 DNA sequence: TGTGCCAGCAGCTCCACGCCGGGTAGCACAGATACGCAGTATTTT. It codes for CASSSTPGSTDTQYF.

This chain joins TRBV30 and TRBJ1-2; D gene unclear. Per germline, CDR1 GTSNPN and CDR2 SVGIG (reference sequence). The CDR3 totals 13 residues. The ends were cut back, 2 bases at V and 0 bases at J, with 7 bases in the middle. The CDR3 loop reads CAWSPSSNYGYTF. DNA for the CDR3: TGTGCCTGGAGTCCTTCTTCTAACTATGGCTACACCTTC.

V is TRBV7-2 and J is TRBJ2-1, with 8 bases lining up with TRBD1. The ends lost 4 bases at V and 0 bases at J; junction bases unmatched: 8. Germline assignment: CDR1 SGHTA and CDR2 FQGNSA. The length of the CDR3 is 17 residues. This chain's CDR3 is CASSSRRTGSSYNEQFF. CDR3 sequence (DNA): TGTGCCAGCAGCTCCCGCCGGACAGGGAGCTCCTACAATGAGCAGTTCTTC.

The rearrangement links TRBV19 to TRBJ1-1; D is undetermined. The CDR3 contains 14 residues. V was clipped by 7 bases and J by 5 bases, with 17 bases between them. Germline V gives CDR1 LNHDA, CDR2 SQIVND (reference sequence). CDR3 DNA: TGTGCCAGTAAGCGGTTGAGTGGGTCAACTGAAGCTTTCTTT. It translates to CASKRLSGSTEAFF.

The rearrangement uses TRBV7-9 and TRBJ2-2; 8 nucleotides line up with TRBD2. This CDR3 has 15 residues. After removal of 3 bases from V and 0 bases from J, the junction contained 0 bases not matched to a gene. The germline V gene has CDR1 SEHNR and CDR2 FQNEAQ (reference sequence). The CDR3 spells CASSFSGANTGELFF. The CDR3 DNA reads as TGTGCCAGCAGCTTTAGCGGGGCGAACACCGGGGAGCTGTTTTTT.

This clone was seen more than once but under ten times. The chain employs TRBV5-1 and TRBJ1-1; 8 bases map to TRBD1. V was clipped by 5 bases and J by 4 bases; unmatched bases: 4. CDR3 length: 13 amino acids. CDR1 and CDR2 (germline): SGHRS, YFSETQ. The CDR3 loop reads CASRSQGATEAFF. The CDR3 bases are TGCGCCAGCAGGTCTCAGGGGGCCACTGAAGCTTTCTTT.

The chain combines TRBV7-2 with TRBJ1-4; D is possibly TRBD1 (6 bases). V was pared by 4 bases and J by 8 bases, with 14 bases between. Per the germline V gene, CDR1 is SGHTA and CDR2 is FQGNSA. CDR3 length: 14 residues. The CDR3 coding sequence is TGTGCCAGCAGCTCCCCAGGGGAATGGGAAAAACTGTTTTTT. Amino acid sequence: CASSSPGEWEKLFF.

This clone was recorded only once. The chain is built from TRBV6-2 or TRBV6-3 and TRBJ1-1; tentative D call: TRBD1 (5 bases). CDR1 and CDR2 (germline): MNHEY, SVGEGT. V lost 1 base to trimming and J lost 2 bases, with 17 bases between them. This CDR3 has 17 residues. CDR3 sequence reads: CASSYLPGHLRNTEAFF. CDR3 bases: TGTGCCAGCAGTTACTTACCAGGGCACCTCCGAAACACTGAAGCTTTCTTT.

This clone was recorded only once. The chain is built from TRBV7-2 and TRBJ1-1, with D possibly TRBD1 on 5 matching bases. Germline lookup yields CDR1 SGHTA and CDR2 FQGNSA. V lost 1 base and J 0 bases, leaving 12 bases between the germline ends. The CDR3 length is 16 residues. The CDR3 DNA follows: TGTGCCAGCAGCTTAGTAGGGGCCCTCATGAACACTGAAGCTTTCTTT. The encoded protein is CASSLVGALMNTEAFF.